Presented here are 14 T cell receptor beta chains from one specimen sequenced in a study of blood T cells in healthy people across ages. Primed by a sample-barcoded 5' primer and a J-beta primer mix, a second PCR proceeded for about 7 to 12 cycles. One entry per CDR3 protein results from TCRdb running MiXCR on the 5' RACE reads. The data contain over 600,000 distinct CDR3 sequences, about 56% of them singletons. The sample was blood. The receptors come from a man between 35 and 55 years old in good health.

The chain joins TRBV6-2 or TRBV6-3 to TRBJ2-1, with 11 positions matching TRBD2. J was trimmed by 1 base and V by 6 bases; bases with no gene match: 8. CDR3 length: 17 amino acids. Per germline, CDR1 MNHEY and CDR2 SVGEGT. The CDR3 region is CASRQFSGRVSYNEQFF. For the CDR3, the DNA is TGTGCCAGCAGACAATTTAGCGGGAGGGTTTCCTACAATGAGCAGTTCTTC.

This clonotype was found once. The V gene is TRBV12-1, the J gene TRBJ2-7; the D call TRBD1 from the table was never checked on the DNA. TRBV12-1 is reported as a pseudogene. The CDR3 has 17 amino acids. CDR3 amino acids: CASSCPSPWGRIYEQYF. The CDR3 nucleotides are TGTGCCAGCAGCTGCCCCTCCCCGTGGGGGCGCATCTACGAGCAGTACTTC.

The V gene is TRBV2, the J gene TRBJ2-4; D gene ambiguous. The J call may be incorrect, as the DNA end agrees better with TRBJ2-7. The CDR3 length is 10 residues. CDR1 and CDR2 from the germline V gene are SNHLY and FYNNEI. The CDR3 DNA is TGTGCCAGCACCTGTAGCGAGCAGTACTTC. Its protein product is CASTCSEQYF.

The rearrangement joins TRBV29-1 to TRBJ2-1, with D maybe TRBD1 (6 bases). The ends were cut back, 2 bases at V and 3 bases at J, with 11 bases in the middle. Germline V gene lookup returns CDR1 SQVTM and CDR2 ANQGSEA. The CDR3 runs to 14 residues. Here the CDR3 DNA reads TGCAGCGTTGAATTGACAGGACACTACAATGAGCAGTTCTTC. Its protein is CSVELTGHYNEQFF.

J is TRBJ2-7 and V is TRBV29-1; maybe TRBD2 (6 bases). The V end was cut by 4 bases, the J end by 2 bases, with 12 bases between. The germline V gene has CDR1 SQVTM and CDR2 ANQGSEA. The length of the CDR3 is 13 residues. This CDR3 reads CSVALGLTYEQYF. The CDR3 DNA reads TGCAGCGTTGCCCTGGGACTGACCTACGAGCAGTACTTC.

The chain uses TRBV3-1 and TRBJ1-2, with TRBD1 matching over 8 bases. This CDR3 contains 13 residues. Trimming took 2 bases from V and 6 from J; bases not matched to a gene: 2. Germline-derived CDR1 and CDR2 are LGHDT and YNNKEL (reference sequence). This chain's CDR3 is CASSQTTGDGYTF. The CDR3 nucleotides are TGTGCCAGCAGCCAAACGACAGGGGATGGCTACACCTTC.

J is TRBJ2-3 and V is TRBV7-2; perhaps TRBD2 as D (5 bases). CDR3 length: 16 residues. CDR1 is SGHTA, CDR2 FQGNSA, per germline. Trimming removed 2 bases at V and 2 bases at J, with 14 bases between. In nucleotides, the CDR3 is TGTGCCAGCAGCTTAATGGGGAGAATAACCACAGATACGCAGTATTTT. Its protein product is CASSLMGRITTDTQYF.

This chain connects TRBV4-3 to TRBJ2-7; D is unresolved. Germline loops: CDR1 LGHNA, CDR2 YSLEER. The CDR3 is 14 residues long. The ends were cut back, 1 base at V and 4 bases at J, with 11 bases in the middle. The CDR3 nucleotides are TGCGCCAGCAGCCAAGCGGCTGCAGCATACGAGCAGTACTTC. Protein product: CASSQAAAAYEQYF.

This clonotype was seen a few times. The chain has TRBV13 and TRBJ2-7; possibly TRBD2 for D (5 bases). The CDR3 runs to 15 residues. Trimming left V 5 bases short and J 2 bases short, with 16 bases between. Looked up from germline, CDR1 is PRHDT and CDR2 is FYEKMQ (reference sequence). This CDR3 reads CASSPDSAVAYEQYF. CDR3 DNA: TGTGCCAGCAGCCCGGACTCCGCGGTAGCCTACGAGCAGTACTTC. Full variable domain (remainder filled in from reference TRBV13 and TRBJ2-7): AAGVIQSPRHLIKEKRETATLKCYPIPRHDTVYWYQQGPGQDPQFLISFYEKMQSDKGSIPDRFSAQQFSDYHSELNMSSLELGDSALYFCASSPDSAVAYEQYFGPGTRLTVT.

V gene TRBV25-1 combines with J gene TRBJ1-6; D is unclear. V lost 1 base to trimming and J lost 7 bases, with 8 bases between them. Per the germline V gene, CDR1 is MGHDK and CDR2 is SYGVNS. The CDR3 spans 14 residues. The DNA for the CDR3 is TGTGCCAGCAGTGAATCCCCGAAGAATTCACCCCTCCACTTT. Translated: CASSESPKNSPLHF. The complete variable domain, with remaining parts taken from reference TRBV25-1 and TRBJ1-6, reads EADIYQTPRYLVIGTGKKITLECSQTMGHDKMYWYQQDPGMELHLIHYSYGVNSTEKGDLSSESTVSRIRTEHFPLTLESARPSHTSQYLCASSESPKNSPLHFGNGTRLTVT.

The chain links TRBV6-1 to TRBJ2-2; 7 positions match TRBD2. Unmatched junction bases numbered 18, after V lost 6 bases and J lost 5 bases. This CDR3 is 18 amino acids long. Germline-derived CDR1 and CDR2 are MNHNS and SASEGT. The chain's CDR3 is CASRPTLSGTRGTGELFF. Here the CDR3 DNA reads TGTGCCAGCAGACCGACCCTTTCCGGGACGCGGGGGACCGGGGAGCTGTTTTTT.

The CDR3 DNA reads as TGTGCCAGCAGCCAAGGACAGGTTTTGGGCCAAGAGACCCAGTACTTC. Its protein product is CASSQGQVLGQETQYF. The chain employs TRBV14 and TRBJ2-5, with a possible D match to TRBD1 (6 bases). Germline values: CDR1 SGHDN, CDR2 FVKESK. Trimming took 1 base from V and 1 from J, leaving 13 bases between them. The CDR3 has 16 residues.

This clonotype was detected many times. The rearrangement joins TRBV15 to TRBJ2-4, with D hard to call. Germline CDR1 is LNHNV and CDR2 is YYDKDF (reference sequence). Deletions cut 8 bases from V and 7 bases from J, with 18 bases between. The CDR3 sequence is 14 residues long. CDR3 protein: CATLGQARGNIQYF. In DNA form, the CDR3 reads TGTGCCACCTTGGGCCAGGCACGCGGTAACATTCAGTACTTC.

Notes on this clonotype: This clone may be a read error of a much larger clone one base away. V usage is TRBV7-6 and J usage is TRBJ2-3; possible D gene TRBD2, 5 bases. The germline V gene has CDR1 SGHVS and CDR2 FNYEAQ. CDR3 length: 12 residues. The CDR3 DNA follows: TGTGTCACCTCTAGCAGCACAGATACGCAGTATTTT. As protein: CVTSSSTDTQYF.